These 26 T cell receptor beta chains originate from one sample sequenced in a study of cytomegalovirus exposure and HLA in healthy donors. Primers: 60 Vbeta forward and 13 Jbeta reverse. This table comes from immunoSEQ multiplex PCR, and its TCRdb copy is limited to in-frame clones, with some not included. This table holds 130,000 to 150,000 clones, just under 80% found once. Sequencing was performed on PBMCs. These receptors were taken from a man aged 25 to 45 in good health and CMV-seronegative.

The chain joins TRBV2 to TRBJ2-7; 11 bases agree with TRBD1. This CDR3 has 13 residues. The germline CDR1 and CDR2 sequences are SNHLY and FYNNEI. Trimming removed 8 bases from V and 3 bases from J; junction bases left unmatched: 3. The CDR3 is CASGDRGFYEQYF. CDR3 DNA sequence: TGTGCCAGCGGGGACAGGGGGTTCTACGAGCAGTACTTC.

The rearrangement uses TRBV7-9 and TRBJ2-2, with D unresolved. The V end lost 8 bases, the J end lost 4 bases, and 8 bases lay between the germline ends. The length of the CDR3 is 12 residues. Germline V lookup: CDR1 SEHNR, CDR2 FQNEAQ (reference sequence). Here the CDR3 reads CASHTSTGELFF. Here the CDR3 DNA reads TGTGCCAGCCATACATCCACCGGGGAGCTGTTTTTT.

This clone has only a few counts. The rearrangement links TRBV4-1 to TRBJ1-1, with 7 bases matching TRBD1. Per the germline V gene, CDR1 is MGHRA and CDR2 is YSYEKL. V lost 1 base to trimming and J lost 2 bases; unmatched junction nucleotides: 10. The CDR3 runs to 17 residues. As DNA, the CDR3 is TGCGCCAGCAGCCAAGCGGGGGGGGACAGCTATAACACTGAAGCTTTCTTT. Translating gives CASSQAGGDSYNTEAFF.

The chain couples TRBV10-3 to TRBJ2-7; D is unresolved. This CDR3 is 13 amino acids long. V lost 6 bases and J 9 bases, leaving 18 bases between the germline ends. Germline V gives CDR1 ENHRY, CDR2 SYGVKD. CDR3 loop: CAISPVSVRWQYF. The CDR3 DNA sequence: TGTGCCATCAGCCCCGTATCCGTCCGGTGGCAGTACTTC.

The chain employs TRBV4-1 and TRBJ2-3, with 8 bases that match TRBD2. Germline CDR1 and CDR2: MGHRA and YSYEKL. CDR3 length: 17 residues. The V segment lost 0 bases and the J segment 6 bases; nucleotides outside the gene matches: 11. The CDR3 DNA follows: TGCGCCAGCAGCCAAGATGGCCCCGCAGCGGGAGTTGATACGCAGTATTTT. Residues: CASSQDGPAAGVDTQYF.

The gene calls are TRBV30 and TRBJ1-2; 9 nucleotides match TRBD1. Trimming cost V 4 bases and J 1 base; bases outside gene matches: 4. Germline values: CDR1 GTSNPN, CDR2 SVGIG (reference sequence). This CDR3 region has 14 residues. This CDR3 is CAWNPGQGNYGYTF. The DNA of the CDR3 is TGTGCCTGGAACCCGGGACAGGGTAACTATGGCTACACCTTC. The full variable domain, rest sourced from reference TRBV30 and TRBJ1-2, is SQTIHQWPATLVQPVGSPLSLECTVEGTSNPNLYWYRQAAGRGLQLLFYSVGIGQISSEVPQNLSASRPQDRQFILSSKKLLLSDSGFYLCAWNPGQGNYGYTFGSGTRLTVV.

The chain combines TRBV6-6 with TRBJ1-5; D unresolved. The CDR3 is 16 residues long. With 7 bases removed from V and 0 bases from J, the gap between germline ends came to 16 bases. CDR1 MNHNY and CDR2 SVGAGI come from the germline V gene (reference sequence). The DNA of the CDR3 is TGTGCCAGCAACCCCCACAGAGATAATAGCAATCAGCCCCAGCATTTT. It yields the protein CASNPHRDNSNQPQHF.

The chain is built from TRBV27 and TRBJ1-1; the match to TRBD1 covers 10 bases. Germline-derived CDR1 and CDR2 are MNHEY and SMNVEV (reference sequence). The CDR3 is made up of 17 amino acids. V shed 3 bases and J 1 base; nucleotides not matched to a gene: 8. CDR3 nucleotides: TGTGCCAGCAGTTTGCTGGGATGGACAGGGGGGAACACTGAAGCTTTCTTT. Translating gives CASSLLGWTGGNTEAFF.

V is TRBV5-1 and J is TRBJ2-3; no clear D. The CDR3 extends over 13 amino acids. Germline loops: CDR1 SGHRS, CDR2 YFSETQ. Trimming cost V 6 bases and J 4 bases, with 12 bases left between them. The CDR3 region is CASNPTSPDTQYF. The CDR3 region has the DNA TGCGCCAGCAACCCGACTTCCCCAGATACGCAGTATTTT.

The CDR3 DNA is TGTGCCAGCAGTCCCGGGACAGAGGGCAATCAGCCCCAGCATTTT. This encodes CASSPGTEGNQPQHF. The rearrangement joins TRBV6-4 to TRBJ1-5; 7 bases match TRBD1. Germline V gene sequence: CDR1 MRHNA, CDR2 SNTAGT. CDR3 size: 15 residues. V shed 5 bases, J shed 2 bases, and the junction held 6 bases outside the gene matches.

The chain is built from TRBV5-4 and TRBJ2-3; 11 bases fit TRBD2. This CDR3 spans 16 amino acids. Germline trimming cut 0 bases from V and 2 bases from J; bases unmatched to any gene: 2. The germline gives CDR1 SGHNT, CDR2 YYREEE (reference sequence). CDR3: CASSLVLAGVTDTQYF. The CDR3, as DNA: TGTGCCAGCAGCTTGGTACTAGCGGGGGTCACAGATACGCAGTATTTT.

The chain employs TRBV6-4 and TRBJ1-2, with TRBD1 matching over 7 bases. From germline, CDR1 is MRHNA and CDR2 SNTAGT. The CDR3 extends over 14 amino acids. Unmatched junction bases numbered 5, after V lost 5 bases and J lost 2 bases. The CDR3 DNA reads TGTGCCAGCAGTCCCGACAGGGCGAACTATGGCTACACCTTC. Amino acids: CASSPDRANYGYTF.

The V call is TRBV2, the J call TRBJ1-3, with TRBD1 identical over 7 bases. After removal of 5 bases from V and 4 bases from J, the junction contained 8 bases not matched to a gene. Germline-derived CDR1 and CDR2 are SNHLY and FYNNEI. This CDR3 is 15 amino acids long. CDR3 coding DNA: TGTGCCAGCAGTCCCGAGGGGGCGCGGGGAAACACCATATATTTT. Translation: CASSPEGARGNTIYF.

The gene calls are TRBV6-6 and TRBJ2-1; possible D gene TRBD2, 6 bases. Between the trimmed V and J ends, which lost 5 bases and 5 bases, there was a span of 19 bases. Germline CDR1 reads MNHNY; CDR2 reads SVGAGI (reference sequence). The CDR3 is 16 residues long. The chain's CDR3 is CASSPQVEGYNNEQFF. The CDR3 nucleotides are TGTGCCAGCAGTCCCCAGGTGGAGGGCTATAACAATGAGCAGTTCTTC.

Only a few counts were recorded for this clone. V usage is TRBV6-5 and J usage is TRBJ1-2; D may be TRBD1 (6 bases). Germline CDR1 and CDR2: MNHEY and SVGAGI. The germline V and J ends were trimmed by 5 bases and 5 bases, with 18 bases remaining between them. CDR3 length: 15 residues. For the CDR3, the DNA is TGTGCCAGCAGTCGATTTAAAGGGGGTGGATATGGCTACACCTTC. Its protein is CASSRFKGGGYGYTF.

The gene calls are TRBV5-6 and TRBJ1-2; D uncertain. The CDR3 is made up of 14 amino acids. V shed 4 bases and J shed 5 bases, with 15 bases lying between them. From germline, CDR1 is SGHDT and CDR2 YYEEEE. CDR3 residues: CASSPSGSRYGYTF. In DNA form, the CDR3 reads TGTGCCAGCAGCCCTTCGGGATCCCGATATGGCTACACCTTC.

With respect to this clone: A junction boundary mismatches the germline segment, possibly from a read error. The rearrangement links TRBV7-2 to TRBJ1-6; D ambiguous. From germline, CDR1 is SGHTA and CDR2 FQGNSA. CDR3 length: 14 residues. The CDR3 region is CASSSLGTESPLNF. In nucleotides, the CDR3 is TGTGCCAGCAGCTCCTTAGGAACAGAGTCACCCCTCAACTTT. Using reference TRBV7-2 and TRBJ1-6 for the parts outside the CDR3, the full variable domain is GAGVSQSPSNKVTEKGKDVELRCDPISGHTALYWYRQSLGQGLEFLIYFQGNSAPDKSGLPSDRFSAERTGGSVSTLTIQRTQQEDSAVYLCASSSLGTESPLNFGNGTRLTVT.

The chain employs TRBV6-6 and TRBJ2-2; TRBD2 aligns across 16 bases. The CDR3 has 15 amino acids. Germline assignment: CDR1 MNHNY and CDR2 SVGAGI (reference sequence). V shed 8 bases and J 6 bases; nucleotides not matched to a gene: 3. CDR3 amino acids: CASGGLAGGPGELFF. The DNA of the CDR3 is TGTGCCAGCGGGGGACTAGCGGGGGGGCCCGGGGAGCTGTTTTTT.

The chain is built from TRBV5-1 and TRBJ1-4; D is undetermined. CDR1 and CDR2 (germline): SGHRS, YFSETQ. The germline V and J ends were trimmed by 4 bases and 5 bases, with 18 bases remaining between them. The CDR3 has 16 residues. DNA for the CDR3: TGCGCCAGCAGCCCTTACAGCGGGCGGCTGAATGAAAAACTGTTTTTT. As protein: CASSPYSGRLNEKLFF.

The chain carries TRBV28 and TRBJ1-5, with 10 positions matching TRBD1. The germline gives CDR1 MDHEN, CDR2 SYDVKM. The J segment lost 4 bases and the V segment lost 4 bases, leaving 4 bases of the junction unmatched. The CDR3 has 15 amino acids. The CDR3 region is CASSSPGQGNQPQHF. As DNA, the CDR3 is TGTGCCAGCAGTTCACCGGGACAGGGGAATCAGCCCCAGCATTTT.

The chain uses TRBV29-1 and TRBJ1-2; maybe TRBD1 (6 bases). V lost 1 base, J lost 3 bases, and 21 bases lay in between. Germline V gives CDR1 SQVTM, CDR2 ANQGSEA. The CDR3 is made up of 17 amino acids. CDR3 nucleotides: TGCAGCGTTGAAGTTTTTCCCCGTTCACAGGGTGACTATGGCTACACCTTC. This gives the protein CSVEVFPRSQGDYGYTF.

This chain uses TRBV2 with TRBJ1-5, with D possibly being TRBD1 (5 bases). V gave up 6 bases and J gave up 5 bases, with 11 bases separating them. The CDR3 length is 13 residues. In germline, CDR1 is SNHLY, CDR2 FYNNEI. The CDR3 DNA sequence: TGTGCCAGCAGGGCAGGGAGGTATCAGCCCCAGCATTTT. Protein sequence: CASRAGRYQPQHF.

The chain is built from TRBV10-3 and TRBJ1-2; 10 positions match TRBD1. Germline CDR1 ENHRY, CDR2 SYGVKD. The CDR3 runs to 12 residues. Trimming at V came to 7 bases and at J to 6 bases, leaving 2 bases not matched to a gene. The CDR3 sequence: CAITGTGDGYTF. CDR3 bases: TGTGCCATCACTGGGACAGGGGATGGCTACACCTTC.

The V and J genes are TRBV7-3 and TRBJ2-5, with a tentative D call TRBD1 (6 bases). The germline CDR1 and CDR2 sequences are SGHTA and FQGTGA. The CDR3 is made up of 14 amino acids. The ends were cut back, 1 base at V and 5 bases at J, with 11 bases in the middle. The CDR3 sequence: CASSLNGGGETQYF. As DNA, the CDR3 is TGTGCCAGCAGCTTAAATGGGGGCGGGGAGACCCAGTACTTC.

The chain has TRBV12-5 and TRBJ2-3; D unresolved. Germline loops: CDR1 LGHNT, CDR2 FRNRAP. The CDR3 consists of 14 residues. V gave up 4 bases and J gave up 3 bases, with 11 bases separating them. The CDR3 is CASGWALATDTQYF. DNA of the CDR3: TGTGCTAGTGGTTGGGCCCTCGCAACAGATACGCAGTATTTT.

This clone was observed a single time. V gene TRBV29-1 combines with J gene TRBJ2-7; TRBD1 might be the D (7 bases). Trimming stripped 6 bases from V and 4 bases from J, with 16 bases between. CDR1 is SQVTM, CDR2 ANQGSEA, per germline. CDR3 length: 13 amino acids. In DNA, the CDR3 is TGCAGCGTGACTGACCAGGGGGGATACGAGCAGTACTTC. Translation gives CSVTDQGGYEQYF.